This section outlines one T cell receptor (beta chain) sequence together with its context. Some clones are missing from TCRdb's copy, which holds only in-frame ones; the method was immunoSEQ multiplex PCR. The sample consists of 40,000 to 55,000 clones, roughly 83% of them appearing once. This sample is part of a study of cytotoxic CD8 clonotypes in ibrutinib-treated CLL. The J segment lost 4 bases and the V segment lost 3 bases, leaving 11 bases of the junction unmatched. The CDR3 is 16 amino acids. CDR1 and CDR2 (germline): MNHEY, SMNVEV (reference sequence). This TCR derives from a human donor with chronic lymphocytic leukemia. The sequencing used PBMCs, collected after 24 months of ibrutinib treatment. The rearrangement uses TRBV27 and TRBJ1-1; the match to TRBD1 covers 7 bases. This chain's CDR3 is CASSFLQTGMATEAFF. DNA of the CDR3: TGTGCCAGCAGTTTCCTCCAGACAGGGATGGCCACTGAAGCTTTCTTT.